This T cell receptor beta chain stems from a study of cytotoxic CD8 clonotypes in ibrutinib-treated CLL. Study in general: The patient breakdown showed fewer than 12 relapsed/refractory and approximately 15 treatment-naive cases, with fewer than 18 IGHV unmutated. Study results and limitations: The study found public clonotypes uncommon, contracting or stable on treatment.

About this clone: The target antigen is unknown.

Depth targeted 1 in 200,000 to 1 in 1 million T cells, averaging around 9.5x coverage per clonotype. Only in-frame clones appear in the TCRdb table, and some are missing; sequencing was by immunoSEQ multiplex PCR. Of 150,000 or so clones in the sample, about 88% were seen once. The sequenced sample was PBMCs, obtained at disease progression, from a patient treated with ibrutinib. The TCR was taken from a human donor with chronic lymphocytic leukemia.

The CDR3 DNA reads TGTGCCAGCAGTTTCGGGGGCCCCAGTGAAGCTTTCTTT. It translates to CASSFGGPSEAFF. The chain recombines TRBV28 with TRBJ1-1; the D gene is possibly TRBD1 (6 bases). CDR1 is MDHEN and CDR2 is SYDVKM in the germline V gene. The V end lost 3 bases, the J end lost 7 bases, and 12 bases lay between the germline ends. CDR3 length: 13 amino acids. Together with reference TRBV28 and TRBJ1-1, the CDR3 gives the full variable domain: DVKVTQSSRYLVKRTGEKVFLECVQDMDHENMFWYRQDPGLGLRLIYFSYDVKMKEKGDIPEGYSVSREKKERFSLILESASTNQTSMYLCASSFGGPSEAFFGQGTRLTVV.